This T cell receptor beta chain was documented in a study of T cells in Graves' hyperthyroidism and ophthalmopathy. This clonotype appeared many times. Clinical symptoms, serum thyroxine and TRAb, thyroid ultrasound and orbital computed tomography were used for the diagnoses. Trimming shortened V by 5 bases and J by 5 bases, and 12 bases separated the two germline ends. The CDR3 loop spans 14 amino acids. The germline V gene encodes CDR1 SGHTA and CDR2 FQGTGA. The CDR3 regions of TCR beta were amplified from RNA transcripts. The HTBI primer set served for first-round RT-PCR of the TCR CDR3. Each CDR3 protein gets one entry after TCRdb re-called the multiplex PCR reads with MiXCR. The sample contains roughly 300,000 distinct CDR3 sequences, 20% to 30% of which appear only once.

Sequences were obtained from blood. The chain carries TRBV7-3 and TRBJ2-2; weak D call: TRBD1 (6 bases). The TCR was taken from a man aged 40-49 years with Graves' hyperthyroidism that later progressed to Graves' ophthalmopathy. CDR3 residues: CASSPSRGTGELFF. CDR3 DNA sequence: TGTGCCAGCAGCCCATCCAGGGGAACCGGGGAGCTGTTTTTT.